Presented here are 28 T cell receptor beta chains from one specimen sequenced in a study of CD8+ T cells in alopecia areata. As the sequencing template, cDNA was produced by extracting RNA and reverse transcribing it. Produced via immunoSEQ multiplex PCR; TCRdb's table is partial and in-frame only. The profile shows some 180,000 clones, 53% of them singletons. Documented treatment: oral pan-JAK inhibitor, 5-10 mg twice daily. The specimen comprised CD8+ T cells sorted from blood, sampled at week 24, from a patient treated with tofacitinib. Receptors were obtained from a human donor with alopecia areata.

This chain joins TRBV7-2 and TRBJ2-3; 11 nucleotides agree with TRBD2. V dropped 5 bases and J dropped 10; count of bases not matched to a gene: 11. CDR1 SGHTA and CDR2 FQGNSA come from the germline V gene. CDR3 length: 15 amino acids. In nucleotides, the CDR3 is TGTGCCAGCAGCCTAATCACTAGCGGGGGTTCGGCGCAGTATTTT. As protein: CASSLITSGGSAQYF.

V usage is TRBV2 and J usage is TRBJ2-1; D ambiguous. The CDR3 contains 13 residues. With 3 bases removed from V and 3 bases from J, the gap between germline ends came to 6 bases. Looked up from germline, CDR1 is SNHLY and CDR2 is FYNNEI. In nucleotides, the CDR3 is TGTGCCAGCAGTGATGGAATCTACAATGAGCAGTTCTTC. Translation gives CASSDGIYNEQFF. The full variable domain, completed using reference TRBV2 and TRBJ2-1, is EPEVTQTPSHQVTQMGQEVILRCVPISNHLYFYWYRQILGQKVEFLVSFYNNEISEKSEIFDDQFSVERPDGSNFTLKIRSTKLEDSAMYFCASSDGIYNEQFFGPGTRLTVL.

The DNA for the CDR3 is TGTGCTAGTGGTCATGGGTCGACGGGGGCTTTCTTT. The encoded protein is CASGHGSTGAFF. The V call is TRBV12-5, the J call TRBJ1-1; unclear D gene. V was pared by 5 bases and J by 11 bases, with 15 bases between. The CDR3 totals 12 residues. From germline, CDR1 is LGHNT and CDR2 FRNRAP.

The chain combines TRBV7-9 with TRBJ2-7; D gene unclear. V shed 2 bases and J shed 0 bases, with 8 bases lying between them. The CDR3 loop spans 14 amino acids. Germline V gene sequence: CDR1 SEHNR, CDR2 FQNEAQ (reference sequence). CDR3 sequence reads: CASSLPGVSYEQYF. In nucleotides, the CDR3 is TGTGCCAGCAGCTTACCTGGGGTCTCCTACGAGCAGTACTTC.

J is TRBJ1-1 and V is TRBV11-1, with D unclear. This CDR3 has 15 amino acids. The germline CDR1 and CDR2 sequences are SGHAT and FQDESV (reference sequence). V shed 1 base and J shed 0 bases, with 9 bases lying between them. The CDR3 sequence is CASSLVQTLNTEAFF. For the CDR3, the DNA is TGTGCCAGCAGCTTAGTACAGACTTTGAACACTGAAGCTTTCTTT.

The chain couples TRBV27 to TRBJ2-7, with D possibly being TRBD1 (6 bases). Germline V gene sequence: CDR1 MNHEY, CDR2 SMNVEV (reference sequence). This CDR3 region has 12 residues. V lost 10 bases to trimming and J lost 3 bases, with 13 bases between them. The CDR3: CATGQTYYEQYF. The DNA for the CDR3 is TGTGCCACCGGACAGACGTACTACGAGCAGTACTTC.

The chain joins TRBV5-1 to TRBJ1-2; TRBD1 agrees at 7 bases. In germline, CDR1 is SGHRS, CDR2 YFSETQ. This CDR3 spans 14 amino acids. V was pared by 4 bases and J by 4 bases, with 7 bases of the junction left unmatched. The CDR3 region has the DNA TGCGCCAGCAGCCCCGGGACAGAAAGCTATGGCTACACCTTC. It specifies CASSPGTESYGYTF.

Turning to this clone: One end of the junction does not line up with germline, which may come from a read error. This rearrangement joins TRBV30 to TRBJ2-7; tentative D call: TRBD1 (7 bases). The CDR3 length is 12 residues. In germline, CDR1 is GTSNPN, CDR2 SVGIG (reference sequence). The CDR3 region is CAWSPPGGIINF. The CDR3 DNA is TGTGCCTGGAGCCCACCAGGGGGGATAATAAACTTC.

This chain uses TRBV12-5 with TRBJ2-1; TRBD2 might be the D (5 bases). V was cut by 4 bases and J by 9 bases, with 7 bases left in between. Germline values: CDR1 LGHNT, CDR2 FRNRAP. This CDR3 has 11 amino acids. CDR3 region: CASGWGAEQFF. CDR3 in DNA: TGTGCTAGTGGTTGGGGAGCTGAGCAGTTCTTC.

CDR3 in amino acids: CASSLSSRTSGVSDTQYF. The CDR3, as DNA: TGTGCCAGCAGCTTATCCTCACGGACTAGCGGGGTCTCAGATACGCAGTATTTT. This chain links TRBV7-8 with TRBJ2-3, with 12 bases lining up with TRBD2. Germline CDR1 reads SGHVS; CDR2 reads FQNEAQ. CDR3 length: 18 residues. V gave up 2 bases and J gave up 4 bases; unmatched junction bases: 10.

This clone showed up just a few times. The genes are TRBV30 and TRBJ1-1; TRBD1 matches 9 bases. The germline V gene has CDR1 GTSNPN and CDR2 SVGIG (reference sequence). The CDR3 runs to 14 residues. Trimming removed 2 bases from V and 4 bases from J; junction bases left unmatched: 5. The CDR3 loop reads CAWSWGTGSTEAFF. CDR3 DNA sequence: TGTGCCTGGAGTTGGGGGACAGGGTCCACTGAAGCTTTCTTT.

V is TRBV2 and J is TRBJ1-5; D might be TRBD1 (5 bases). The CDR3 runs 14 residues. V was pared by 6 bases and J by 4 bases, with 13 bases between. The germline V gene has CDR1 SNHLY and CDR2 FYNNEI. CDR3 DNA: TGTGCCAGCAGGTCGATGTGGGGGAATCAGCCCCAGCATTTT. Translating gives CASRSMWGNQPQHF.

The rearrangement uses TRBV29-1 and TRBJ1-2; no clear D. CDR3 length: 10 amino acids. Germline V gives CDR1 SQVTM, CDR2 ANQGSEA. Trimming pared 3 bases from V and 14 bases from J, leaving 13 bases between. CDR3 loop: CSVDDRAGTF. For the CDR3, the DNA is TGCAGCGTTGATGACCGCGCGGGTACCTTC.

The chain links TRBV11-2 to TRBJ2-1, with 9 nucleotides matching TRBD2. CDR3 length equals 15 residues. Germline-derived CDR1 and CDR2 are SGHAT and FQNNGV. V dropped 3 bases and J dropped 5; count of bases not matched to a gene: 5. This CDR3 reads CASSFSGGSHNEQFF. The CDR3 DNA is TGTGCCAGCAGCTTTAGCGGGGGTTCCCACAATGAGCAGTTCTTC. Full variable domain (outside the CDR3, taken from reference TRBV11-2 and TRBJ2-1): EAGVAQSPRYKIIEKRQSVAFWCNPISGHATLYWYQQILGQGPKLLIQFQNNGVVDDSQLPKDRFSAERLKGVDSTLKIQPAKLEDSAVYLCASSFSGGSHNEQFFGPGTRLTVL.

The chain links TRBV30 to TRBJ1-1; no definite D call. This CDR3 contains 12 residues. Trimming pared 2 bases from V and 1 base from J, leaving 5 bases between. Germline-derived CDR1 and CDR2 are GTSNPN and SVGIG (reference sequence). CDR3 nucleotides: TGTGCCTGGAGTACCTCGAACACTGAAGCTTTCTTT. The encoded protein is CAWSTSNTEAFF.

This clone was seen only a few times. V and J are TRBV25-1 and TRBJ1-6, with unresolved D. V lost 4 bases and J 6 bases, leaving 10 bases between the germline ends. CDR1 and CDR2 (germline): MGHDK, SYGVNS. This CDR3 contains 14 residues. The CDR3 DNA follows: TGTGCCAGCAGTGCTCAGAGAGGTAATTCACCCCTCCACTTT. Its protein product is CASSAQRGNSPLHF.

This rearrangement joins TRBV4-1 to TRBJ2-1; D is uncertain. Trimming stripped 5 bases from V and 6 bases from J, with 8 bases between. Germline CDR1 reads MGHRA; CDR2 reads YSYEKL. This CDR3 region has 12 residues. The CDR3 DNA is TGCGCCAGCAGCAAGAAGGGCAATGAGCAGTTCTTC. It is translated as CASSKKGNEQFF.

The J gene is TRBJ2-3, the V gene TRBV25-1; D possibly uses TRBD1 or TRBD2 (5 bases each). Trimming stripped 10 bases from V and 4 bases from J, with 15 bases between. The CDR3 is 13 amino acids. From germline, CDR1 is MGHDK and CDR2 SYGVNS. This chain's CDR3 is CATMGDRADTQYF. CDR3 bases: TGTGCCACCATGGGGGACCGGGCAGATACGCAGTATTTT.

The chain has TRBV4-3 and TRBJ2-7; D is uncertain. The CDR3 contains 15 residues. Trimming removed 4 bases from V and 6 bases from J, with 19 bases in between. The germline CDR1 and CDR2 sequences are LGHNA and YSLEER. Here the CDR3 reads CASSPQQGSASEQYF. DNA for the CDR3: TGCGCCAGCAGCCCTCAACAAGGTTCTGCGTCCGAGCAGTACTTC.

The V call is TRBV29-1, the J call TRBJ2-1; D perhaps matches TRBD1 (5 bases). Germline V CDR1 and CDR2: SQVTM, ANQGSEA. This CDR3 is 14 amino acids long. V lost 7 bases and J 7 bases, leaving 20 bases between the germline ends. The CDR3 reads CSGTRGRVGNEQFF. The CDR3, as DNA: TGCAGCGGGACCCGAGGCAGGGTAGGAAATGAGCAGTTCTTC.

This chain links TRBV19 with TRBJ1-2; 9 bases are a match to TRBD1. Trimming removed 4 bases from V and 2 bases from J; junction bases left unmatched: 5. The CDR3 extends over 15 amino acids. The V gene's germline CDR1 is LNHDA and CDR2 SQIVND (reference sequence). The CDR3 sequence: CASSKGTGWNYGYTF. DNA of the CDR3: TGTGCCAGTAGTAAGGGGACAGGGTGGAACTATGGCTACACCTTC.

This clone was observed at least ten times. V and J are TRBV7-3 and TRBJ2-3; D uncertain. Germline V lookup: CDR1 SGHTA, CDR2 FQGTGA. The V and J ends lost 4 bases and 4 bases respectively, with 9 bases between them. This CDR3 is built from 13 residues. The CDR3 DNA reads as TGTGCCAGCAGCTCGGTCGGCTCAGATACGCAGTATTTT. Translation: CASSSVGSDTQYF.

CDR3 in amino acids: CASSYSWGGGTEAFF. The CDR3 coding sequence is TGTGCCAGCAGTTACTCGTGGGGAGGAGGCACTGAAGCTTTCTTT. The V gene is TRBV6-5, the J gene TRBJ1-1; D is unclear. The CDR3 contains 15 residues. Germline V gene lookup returns CDR1 MNHEY and CDR2 SVGAGI. Trimming stripped 0 bases from V and 4 bases from J, with 12 bases between.

The chain employs TRBV2 and TRBJ1-2; no clear D. V was pared by 4 bases and J by 8 bases, with 11 bases between. The CDR3 covers 12 residues. Germline CDR1 reads SNHLY; CDR2 reads FYNNEI. CDR3 coding DNA: TGTGCCAGCAGTGCGGGGTTGGAGGGCTACACCTTC. Translating it yields CASSAGLEGYTF.

CDR3 protein: CASSQEAGPYEQYF. The DNA for the CDR3 is TGCGCCAGCAGCCAAGAGGCCGGACCCTACGAGCAGTACTTC. The chain uses TRBV4-3 and TRBJ2-7; the D is unclear. Trimming stripped 0 bases from V and 2 bases from J, with 8 bases between. The CDR3 contains 14 residues. Germline loops: CDR1 LGHNA, CDR2 YSLEER.

This clone was seen a handful of times. The chain combines TRBV14 with TRBJ2-5; weak D call: TRBD2 (7 bases). CDR1 and CDR2 from the germline V gene are SGHDN and FVKESK. Deletions cut 4 bases from V and 10 bases from J, with 16 bases between. This CDR3 is 13 amino acids long. Here the CDR3 reads CASSPVGGQIQYF. The CDR3 nucleotides are TGTGCCAGCAGCCCGGTCGGGGGGCAGATCCAGTACTTC.

By share, this clone counts as medium-sized. The chain is built from TRBV7-9 and TRBJ2-7; D not resolved. Germline CDR1 reads SEHNR; CDR2 reads FQNEAQ (reference sequence). The CDR3 totals 14 residues. V was trimmed by 3 bases and J by 5 bases, leaving 14 bases between them. The CDR3 region is CASSLDGLPDEQYF. As DNA, the CDR3 is TGTGCCAGCAGCTTGGACGGGCTTCCGGACGAGCAGTACTTC.

The gene calls are TRBV10-3 and TRBJ1-5; D gene unclear. From germline, CDR1 is ENHRY and CDR2 SYGVKD. The CDR3 has 13 residues. V was pared by 0 bases and J by 5 bases, with 5 bases between. The CDR3 DNA reads TGTGCCATCAGTGAGTCGACGGATCAGCCCCAGCATTTT. Its protein is CAISESTDQPQHF.